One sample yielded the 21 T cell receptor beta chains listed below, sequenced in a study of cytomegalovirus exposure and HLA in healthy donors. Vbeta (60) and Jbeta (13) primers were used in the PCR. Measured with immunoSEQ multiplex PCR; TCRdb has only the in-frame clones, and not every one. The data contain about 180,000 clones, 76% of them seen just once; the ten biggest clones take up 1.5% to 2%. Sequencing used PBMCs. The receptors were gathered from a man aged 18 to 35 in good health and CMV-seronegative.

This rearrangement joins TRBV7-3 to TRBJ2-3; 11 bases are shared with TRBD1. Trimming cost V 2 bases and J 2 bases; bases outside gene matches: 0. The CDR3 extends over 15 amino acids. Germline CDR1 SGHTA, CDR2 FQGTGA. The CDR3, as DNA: TGTGCCAGCAGCTTAGGACAGGGGGCCACAGATACGCAGTATTTT. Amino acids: CASSLGQGATDTQYF. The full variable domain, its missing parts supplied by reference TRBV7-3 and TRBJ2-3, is GAGVSQTPSNKVTEKGKYVELRCDPISGHTALYWYRQSLGQGPEFLIYFQGTGAADDSGLPNDRFFAVRPEGSVSTLKIQRTERGDSAVYLCASSLGQGATDTQYFGPGTRLTVL.

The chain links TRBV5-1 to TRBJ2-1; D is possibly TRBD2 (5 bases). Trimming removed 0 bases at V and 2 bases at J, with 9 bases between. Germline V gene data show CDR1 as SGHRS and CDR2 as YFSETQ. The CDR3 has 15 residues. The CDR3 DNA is TGCGCCAGCAGCTTGGCGCGGGTGGCCTACAATGAGCAGTTCTTC. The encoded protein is CASSLARVAYNEQFF.

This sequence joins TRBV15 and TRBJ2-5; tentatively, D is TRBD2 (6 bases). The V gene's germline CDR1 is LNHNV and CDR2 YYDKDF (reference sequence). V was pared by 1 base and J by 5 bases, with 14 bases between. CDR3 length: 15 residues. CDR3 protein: CATSRAVGGGETQYF. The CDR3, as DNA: TGTGCCACCAGCAGAGCAGTGGGAGGAGGTGAGACCCAGTACTTC.

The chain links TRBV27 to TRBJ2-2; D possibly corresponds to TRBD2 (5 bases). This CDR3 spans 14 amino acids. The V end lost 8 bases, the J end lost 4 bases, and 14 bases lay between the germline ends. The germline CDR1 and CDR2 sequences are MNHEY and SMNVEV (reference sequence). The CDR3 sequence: CASGRYGGTGELFF. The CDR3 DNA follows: TGTGCCAGCGGGCGCTATGGAGGCACCGGGGAGCTGTTTTTT.

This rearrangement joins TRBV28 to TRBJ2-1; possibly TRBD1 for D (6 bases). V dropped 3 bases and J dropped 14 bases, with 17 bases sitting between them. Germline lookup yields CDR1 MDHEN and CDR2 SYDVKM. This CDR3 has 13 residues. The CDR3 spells CASSFTGRVGEFF. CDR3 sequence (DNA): TGTGCCAGCAGTTTTACAGGGCGAGTGGGGGAGTTCTTC.

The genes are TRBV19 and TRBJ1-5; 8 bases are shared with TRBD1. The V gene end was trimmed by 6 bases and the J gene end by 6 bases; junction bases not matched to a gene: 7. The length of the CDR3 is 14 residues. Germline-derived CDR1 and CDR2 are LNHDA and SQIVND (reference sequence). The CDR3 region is CASRPRGQAQPQHF. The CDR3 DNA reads TGTGCCAGTAGACCCAGGGGGCAGGCTCAGCCCCAGCATTTT.

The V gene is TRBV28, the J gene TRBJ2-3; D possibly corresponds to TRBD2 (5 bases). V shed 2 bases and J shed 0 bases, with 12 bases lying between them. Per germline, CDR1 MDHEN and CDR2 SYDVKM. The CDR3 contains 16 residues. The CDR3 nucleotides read TGTGCCAGCAGTTTAGGACCTAGGAGGAGCACAGATACGCAGTATTTT. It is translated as CASSLGPRRSTDTQYF.

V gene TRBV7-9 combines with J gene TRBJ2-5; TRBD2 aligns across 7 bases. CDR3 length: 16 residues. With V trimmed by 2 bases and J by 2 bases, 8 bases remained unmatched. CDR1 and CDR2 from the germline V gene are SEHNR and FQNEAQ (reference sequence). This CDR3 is CASSLRAGAAQETQYF. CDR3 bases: TGTGCCAGCAGCTTAAGGGCGGGAGCCGCACAAGAGACCCAGTACTTC.

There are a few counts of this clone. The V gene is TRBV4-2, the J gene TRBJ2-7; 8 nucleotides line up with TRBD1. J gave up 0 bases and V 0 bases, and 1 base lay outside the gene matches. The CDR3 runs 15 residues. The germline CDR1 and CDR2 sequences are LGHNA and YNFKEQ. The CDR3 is CASSQDTGGSYEQYF. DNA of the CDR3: TGTGCCAGCAGCCAAGATACAGGGGGCTCCTACGAGCAGTACTTC.

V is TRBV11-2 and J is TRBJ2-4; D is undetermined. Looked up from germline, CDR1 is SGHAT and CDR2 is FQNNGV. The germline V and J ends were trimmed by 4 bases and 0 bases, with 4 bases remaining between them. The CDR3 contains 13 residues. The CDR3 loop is CASSSLAKNIQYF. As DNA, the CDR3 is TGTGCCAGCAGCTCACTAGCCAAAAACATTCAGTACTTC.

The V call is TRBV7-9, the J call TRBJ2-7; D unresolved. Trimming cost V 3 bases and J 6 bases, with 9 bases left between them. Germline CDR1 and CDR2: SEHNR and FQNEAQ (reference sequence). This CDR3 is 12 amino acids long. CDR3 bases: TGTGCCAGCAGCTTTAACGTCGGCGAGCAGTACTTC. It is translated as CASSFNVGEQYF.

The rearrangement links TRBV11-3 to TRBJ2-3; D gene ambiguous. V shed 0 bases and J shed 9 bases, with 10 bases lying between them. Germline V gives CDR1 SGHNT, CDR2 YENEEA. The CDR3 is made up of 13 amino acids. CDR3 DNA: TGTGCCAGCAGCTTAGATCGGTGGAGCACGCAGTATTTT. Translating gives CASSLDRWSTQYF.

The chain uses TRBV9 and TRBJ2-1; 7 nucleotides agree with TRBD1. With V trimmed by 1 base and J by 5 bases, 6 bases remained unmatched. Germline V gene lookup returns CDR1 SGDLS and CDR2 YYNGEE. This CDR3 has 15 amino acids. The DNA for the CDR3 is TGTGCCAGCAGCGTATCCGGGACAGAAGACAATGAGCAGTTCTTC. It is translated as CASSVSGTEDNEQFF.

This CDR3 is CSVAGLVFYNEQFF. CDR3 nucleotide sequence: TGCAGCGTTGCGGGTCTCGTCTTTTACAATGAGCAGTTCTTC. The chain joins TRBV29-1 to TRBJ2-1; D remains unclear. This CDR3 region has 14 residues. The V end was cut by 4 bases, the J end by 4 bases, with 14 bases between. Per the germline V gene, CDR1 is SQVTM and CDR2 is ANQGSEA.

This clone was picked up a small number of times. CDR3 loop: CASSSARSEAFF. The CDR3 DNA reads TGTGCCAGCAGCTCCGCCAGGTCGGAAGCTTTCTTT. The gene calls are TRBV7-9 and TRBJ1-1; D remains unclear. Deletions cut 4 bases from V and 8 bases from J, with 11 bases between. This CDR3 is built from 12 residues. The germline gives CDR1 SEHNR, CDR2 FQNEAQ (reference sequence). Using reference TRBV7-9 and TRBJ1-1 for the parts outside the CDR3, the full variable domain is DTGVSQNPRHKITKRGQNVTFRCDPISEHNRLYWYRQTLGQGPEFLTYFQNEAQLEKSRLLSDRFSAERPKGSFSTLEIQRTEQGDSAMYLCASSSARSEAFFGQGTRLTVV.

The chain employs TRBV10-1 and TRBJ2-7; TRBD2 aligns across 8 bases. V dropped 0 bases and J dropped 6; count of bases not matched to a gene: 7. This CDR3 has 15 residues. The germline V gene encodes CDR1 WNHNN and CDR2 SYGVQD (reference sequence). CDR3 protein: CASSESTGGPGEQYF. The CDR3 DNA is TGCGCCAGCAGTGAGTCAACGGGAGGGCCGGGCGAGCAGTACTTC.

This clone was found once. CDR3 protein: CASSYQGAPGNTIYF. The CDR3 nucleotides read TGTGCCAGCAGTTACCAGGGGGCGCCTGGAAACACCATATATTTT. This rearrangement joins TRBV27 to TRBJ1-3; 8 positions agree with TRBD1. The CDR3 is 15 residues long. Unmatched junction bases numbered 4, after V lost 4 bases and J lost 2 bases. Germline assignment: CDR1 MNHEY and CDR2 SMNVEV (reference sequence).

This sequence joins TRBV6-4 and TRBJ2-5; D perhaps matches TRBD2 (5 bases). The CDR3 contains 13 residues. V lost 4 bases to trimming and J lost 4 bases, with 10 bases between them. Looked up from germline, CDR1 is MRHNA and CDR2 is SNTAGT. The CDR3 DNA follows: TGTGCCAGCAGTGTGGACTGGGGAGAGACCCAGTACTTC. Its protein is CASSVDWGETQYF.

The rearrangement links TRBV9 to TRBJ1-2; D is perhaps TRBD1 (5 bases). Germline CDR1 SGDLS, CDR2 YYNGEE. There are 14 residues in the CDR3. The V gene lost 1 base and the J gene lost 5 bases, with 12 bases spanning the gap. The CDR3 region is CASSVQQEGYGYTF. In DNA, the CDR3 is TGTGCCAGCAGCGTACAACAGGAGGGGTATGGCTACACCTTC.

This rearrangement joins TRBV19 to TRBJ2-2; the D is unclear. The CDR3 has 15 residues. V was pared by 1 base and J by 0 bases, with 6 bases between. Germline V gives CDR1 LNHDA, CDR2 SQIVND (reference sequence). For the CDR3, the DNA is TGTGCCAGTAGTATAGTGTCAGCGAACACCGGGGAGCTGTTTTTT. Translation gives CASSIVSANTGELFF.

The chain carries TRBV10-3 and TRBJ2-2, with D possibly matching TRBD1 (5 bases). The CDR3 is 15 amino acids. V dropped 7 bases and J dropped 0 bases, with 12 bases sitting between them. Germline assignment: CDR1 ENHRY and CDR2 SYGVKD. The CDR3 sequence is CAIKKQASNTGELFF. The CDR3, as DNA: TGTGCCATCAAGAAACAGGCCTCGAACACCGGGGAGCTGTTTTTT.